The table lists the clone carrying this T cell receptor beta chain with a count of one. Per the original data handling: Reference gene primers were amplified, and this amplification served to estimate nucleated cell counts. TCRdb's table, derived via immunoSEQ multiplex PCR, lists solely in-frame clones and lacks some. The V and J calls and the clone size are those of that table, but D and trimming were determined from the DNA. The sample includes over 250,000 clones, 87% of them seen just once. The CDR3 has 15 residues. Germline values: CDR1 SGHDN, CDR2 FVKESK. V was clipped by 8 bases and J by 1 base; unmatched bases: 11. The record originates from a study of blood T cell repertoires in COVID-19. Whole-study context: Sources were T cells, B-cell-depleted T cells, or PBMCs; the material itself was cDNA or gDNA.

The origin of this receptor is a middle-aged woman who had recovered from COVID-19. The sample was peripheral blood. V is TRBV14 and J is TRBJ2-7; 7 nucleotides line up with TRBD1. The CDR3 nucleotides are TGTGCCAGCGGCACCGACAGGGATGGATCCTACGAGCAGTACTTC. Translating it yields CASGTDRDGSYEQYF.